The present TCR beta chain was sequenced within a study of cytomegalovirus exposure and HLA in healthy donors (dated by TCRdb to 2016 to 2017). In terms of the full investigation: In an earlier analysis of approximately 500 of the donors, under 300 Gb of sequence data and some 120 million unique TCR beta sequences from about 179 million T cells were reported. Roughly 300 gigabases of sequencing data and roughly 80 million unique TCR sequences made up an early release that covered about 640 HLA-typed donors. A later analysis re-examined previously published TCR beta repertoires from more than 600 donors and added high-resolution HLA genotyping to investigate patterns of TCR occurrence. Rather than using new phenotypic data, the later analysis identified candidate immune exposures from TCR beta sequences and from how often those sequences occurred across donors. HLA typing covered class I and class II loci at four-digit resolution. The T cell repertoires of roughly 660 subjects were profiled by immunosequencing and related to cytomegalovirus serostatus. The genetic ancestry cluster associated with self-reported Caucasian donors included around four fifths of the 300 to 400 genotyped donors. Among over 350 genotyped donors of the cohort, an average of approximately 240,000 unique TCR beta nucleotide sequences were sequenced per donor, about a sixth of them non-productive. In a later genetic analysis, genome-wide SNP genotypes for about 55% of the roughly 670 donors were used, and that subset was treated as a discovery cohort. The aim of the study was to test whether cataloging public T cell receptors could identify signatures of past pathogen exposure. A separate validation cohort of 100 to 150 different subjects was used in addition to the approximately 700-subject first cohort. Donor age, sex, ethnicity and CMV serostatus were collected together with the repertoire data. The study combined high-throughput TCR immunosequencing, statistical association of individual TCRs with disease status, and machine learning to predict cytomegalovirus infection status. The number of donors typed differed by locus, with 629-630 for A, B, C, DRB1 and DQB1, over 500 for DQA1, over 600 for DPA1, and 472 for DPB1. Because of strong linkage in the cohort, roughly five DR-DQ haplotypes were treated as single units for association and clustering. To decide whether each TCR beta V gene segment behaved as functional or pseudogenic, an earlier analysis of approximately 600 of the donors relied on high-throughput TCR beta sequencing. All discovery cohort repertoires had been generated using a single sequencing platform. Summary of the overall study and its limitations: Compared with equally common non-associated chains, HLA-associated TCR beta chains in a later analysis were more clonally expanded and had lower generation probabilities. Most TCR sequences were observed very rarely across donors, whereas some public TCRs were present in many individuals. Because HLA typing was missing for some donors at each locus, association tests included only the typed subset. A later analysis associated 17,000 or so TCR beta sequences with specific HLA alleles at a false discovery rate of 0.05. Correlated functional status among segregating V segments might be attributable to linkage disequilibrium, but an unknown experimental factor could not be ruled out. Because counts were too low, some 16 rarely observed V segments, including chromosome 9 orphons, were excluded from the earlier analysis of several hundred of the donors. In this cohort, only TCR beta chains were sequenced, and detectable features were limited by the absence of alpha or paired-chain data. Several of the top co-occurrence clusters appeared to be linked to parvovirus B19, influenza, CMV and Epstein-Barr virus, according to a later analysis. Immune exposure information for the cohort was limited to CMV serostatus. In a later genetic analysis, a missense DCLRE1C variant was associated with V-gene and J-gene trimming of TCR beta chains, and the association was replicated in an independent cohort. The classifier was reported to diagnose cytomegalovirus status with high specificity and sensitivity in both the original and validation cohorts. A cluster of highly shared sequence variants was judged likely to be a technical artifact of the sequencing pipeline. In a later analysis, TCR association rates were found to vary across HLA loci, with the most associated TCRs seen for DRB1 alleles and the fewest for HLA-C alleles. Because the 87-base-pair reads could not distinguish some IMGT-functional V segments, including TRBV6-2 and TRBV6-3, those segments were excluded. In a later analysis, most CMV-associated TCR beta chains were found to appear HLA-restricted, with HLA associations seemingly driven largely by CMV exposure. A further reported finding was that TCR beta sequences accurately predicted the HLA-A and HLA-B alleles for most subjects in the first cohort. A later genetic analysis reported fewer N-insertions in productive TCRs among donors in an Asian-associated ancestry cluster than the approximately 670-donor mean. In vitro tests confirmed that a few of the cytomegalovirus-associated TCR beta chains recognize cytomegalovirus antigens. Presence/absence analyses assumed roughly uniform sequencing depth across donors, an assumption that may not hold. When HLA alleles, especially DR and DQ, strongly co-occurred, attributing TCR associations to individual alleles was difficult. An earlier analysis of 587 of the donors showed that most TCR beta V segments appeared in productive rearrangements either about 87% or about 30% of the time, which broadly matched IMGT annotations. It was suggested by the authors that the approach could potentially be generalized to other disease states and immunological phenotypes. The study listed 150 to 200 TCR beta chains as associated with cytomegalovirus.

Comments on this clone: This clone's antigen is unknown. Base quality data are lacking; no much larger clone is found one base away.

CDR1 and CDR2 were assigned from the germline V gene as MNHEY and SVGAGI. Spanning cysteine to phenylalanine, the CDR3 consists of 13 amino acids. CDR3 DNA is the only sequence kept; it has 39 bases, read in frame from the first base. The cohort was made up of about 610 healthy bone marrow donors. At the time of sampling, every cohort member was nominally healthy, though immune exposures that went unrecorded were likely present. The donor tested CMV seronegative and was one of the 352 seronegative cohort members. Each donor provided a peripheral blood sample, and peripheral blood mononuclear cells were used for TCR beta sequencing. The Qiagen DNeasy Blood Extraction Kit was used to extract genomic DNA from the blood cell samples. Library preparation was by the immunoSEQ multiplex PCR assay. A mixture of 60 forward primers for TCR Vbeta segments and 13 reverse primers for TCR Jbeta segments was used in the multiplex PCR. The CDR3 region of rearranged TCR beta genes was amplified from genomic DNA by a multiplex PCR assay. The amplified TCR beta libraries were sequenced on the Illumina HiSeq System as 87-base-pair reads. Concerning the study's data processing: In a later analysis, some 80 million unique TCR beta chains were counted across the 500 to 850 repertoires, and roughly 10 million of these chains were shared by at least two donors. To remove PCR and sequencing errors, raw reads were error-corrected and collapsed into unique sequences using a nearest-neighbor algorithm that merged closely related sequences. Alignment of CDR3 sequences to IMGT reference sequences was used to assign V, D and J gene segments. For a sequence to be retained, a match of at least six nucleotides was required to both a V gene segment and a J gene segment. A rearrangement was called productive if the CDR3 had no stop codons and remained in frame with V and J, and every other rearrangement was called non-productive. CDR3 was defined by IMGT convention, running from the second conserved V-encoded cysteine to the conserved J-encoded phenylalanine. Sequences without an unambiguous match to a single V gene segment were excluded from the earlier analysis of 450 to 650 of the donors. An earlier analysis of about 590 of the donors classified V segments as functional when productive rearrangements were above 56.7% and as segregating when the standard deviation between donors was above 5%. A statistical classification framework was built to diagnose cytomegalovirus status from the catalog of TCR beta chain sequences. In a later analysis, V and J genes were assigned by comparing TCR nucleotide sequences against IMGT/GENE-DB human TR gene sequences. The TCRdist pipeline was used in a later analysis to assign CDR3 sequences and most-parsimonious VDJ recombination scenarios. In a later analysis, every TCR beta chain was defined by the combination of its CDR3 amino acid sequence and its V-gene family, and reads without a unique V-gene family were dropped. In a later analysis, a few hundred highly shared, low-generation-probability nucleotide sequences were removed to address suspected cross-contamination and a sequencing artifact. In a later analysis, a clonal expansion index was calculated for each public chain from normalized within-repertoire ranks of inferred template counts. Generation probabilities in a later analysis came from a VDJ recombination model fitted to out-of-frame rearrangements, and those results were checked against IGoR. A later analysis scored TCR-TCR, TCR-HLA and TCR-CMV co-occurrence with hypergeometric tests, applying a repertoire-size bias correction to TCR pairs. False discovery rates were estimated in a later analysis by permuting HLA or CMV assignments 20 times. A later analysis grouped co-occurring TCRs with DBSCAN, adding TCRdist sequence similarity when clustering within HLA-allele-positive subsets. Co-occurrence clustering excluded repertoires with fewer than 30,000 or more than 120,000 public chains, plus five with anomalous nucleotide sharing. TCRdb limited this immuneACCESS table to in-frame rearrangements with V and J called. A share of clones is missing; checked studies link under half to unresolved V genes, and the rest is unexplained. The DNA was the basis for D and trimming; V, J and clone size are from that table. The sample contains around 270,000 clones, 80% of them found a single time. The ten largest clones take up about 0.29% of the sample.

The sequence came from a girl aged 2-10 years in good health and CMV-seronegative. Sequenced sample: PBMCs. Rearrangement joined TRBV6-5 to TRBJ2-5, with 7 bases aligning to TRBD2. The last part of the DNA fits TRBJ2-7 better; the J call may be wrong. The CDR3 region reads CASSIAGRDEQYF. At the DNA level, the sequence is TGTGCCAGCAGCATAGCGGGTCGGGACGAGCAGTACTTC.